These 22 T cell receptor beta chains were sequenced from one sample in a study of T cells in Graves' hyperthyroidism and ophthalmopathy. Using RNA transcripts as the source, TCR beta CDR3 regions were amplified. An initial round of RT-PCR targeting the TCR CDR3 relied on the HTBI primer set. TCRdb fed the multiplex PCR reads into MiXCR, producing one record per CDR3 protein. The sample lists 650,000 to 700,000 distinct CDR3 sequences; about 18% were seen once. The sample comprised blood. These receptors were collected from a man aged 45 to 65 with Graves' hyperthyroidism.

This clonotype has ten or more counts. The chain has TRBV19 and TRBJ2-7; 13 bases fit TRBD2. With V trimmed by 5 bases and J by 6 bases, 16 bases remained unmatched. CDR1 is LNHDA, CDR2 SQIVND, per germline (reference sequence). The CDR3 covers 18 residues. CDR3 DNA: TGTGCCAGTAGTTCACCCGGGACTAGCGGGACACGGGGTGGCGAGCAGTACTTC. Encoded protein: CASSSPGTSGTRGGEQYF.

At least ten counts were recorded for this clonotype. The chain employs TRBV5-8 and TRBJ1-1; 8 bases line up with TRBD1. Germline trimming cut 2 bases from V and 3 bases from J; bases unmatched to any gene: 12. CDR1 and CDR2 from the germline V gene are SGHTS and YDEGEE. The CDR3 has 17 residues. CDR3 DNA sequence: TGTGCCAGCAGCTTAATTAAGGCAGGGGGCATGGACACTGAAGCTTTCTTT. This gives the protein CASSLIKAGGMDTEAFF.

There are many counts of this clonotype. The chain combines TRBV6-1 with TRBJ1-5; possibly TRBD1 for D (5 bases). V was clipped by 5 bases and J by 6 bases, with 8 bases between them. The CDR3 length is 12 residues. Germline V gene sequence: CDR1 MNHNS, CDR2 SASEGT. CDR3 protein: CASSWGPQPQHF. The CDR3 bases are TGTGCCAGCAGTTGGGGCCCTCAGCCCCAGCATTTT.

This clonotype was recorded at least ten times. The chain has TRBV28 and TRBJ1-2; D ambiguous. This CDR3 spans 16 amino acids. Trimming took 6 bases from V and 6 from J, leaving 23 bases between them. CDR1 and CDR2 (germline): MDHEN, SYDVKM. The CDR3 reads CASRSEAGLRSDGYTF. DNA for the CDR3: TGTGCCAGCAGATCAGAGGCGGGGTTGAGGTCGGATGGCTACACCTTC.

The CDR3 loop reads CSVELADAYEQYF. In DNA form, the CDR3 reads TGCAGCGTTGAGCTCGCGGATGCCTACGAGCAGTACTTC. This sequence joins TRBV29-1 and TRBJ2-7, with D hard to call. CDR3 length: 13 residues. V gave up 3 bases and J gave up 2 bases, with 11 bases separating them. Germline V gene sequence: CDR1 SQVTM, CDR2 ANQGSEA.

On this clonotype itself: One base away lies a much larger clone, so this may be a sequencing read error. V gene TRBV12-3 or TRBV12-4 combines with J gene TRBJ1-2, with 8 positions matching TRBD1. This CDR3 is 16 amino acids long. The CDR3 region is CASSSTGARMNYGCTF. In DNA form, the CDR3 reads TGTGCCAGCAGTTCGACAGGGGCGCGAATGAACTATGGCTGCACCTTC.

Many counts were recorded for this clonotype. CDR3 nucleotide sequence: TGTGCCAGCGTTAACTGGACTAGCGGGAGCATGGGAGATACGCAGTATTTT. Translating it yields CASVNWTSGSMGDTQYF. The chain recombines TRBV7-3 with TRBJ2-3; 13 bases line up with TRBD2. The trim removed 8 bases at V and 5 bases at J, leaving 13 bases unmatched. CDR1 SGHTA and CDR2 FQGTGA come from the germline V gene. The length of the CDR3 is 17 residues.

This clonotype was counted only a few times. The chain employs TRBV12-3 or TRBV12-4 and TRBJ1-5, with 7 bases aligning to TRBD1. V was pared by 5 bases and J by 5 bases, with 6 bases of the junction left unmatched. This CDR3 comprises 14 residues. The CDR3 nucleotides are TGTGCCAGCAGTACAGGGGCCACCGATCAGCCCCAGCATTTT. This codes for CASSTGATDQPQHF.

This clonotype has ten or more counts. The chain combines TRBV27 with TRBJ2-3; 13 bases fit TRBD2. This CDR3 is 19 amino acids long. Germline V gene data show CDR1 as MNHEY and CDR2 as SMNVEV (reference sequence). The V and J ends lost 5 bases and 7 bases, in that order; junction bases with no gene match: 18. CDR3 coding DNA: TGTGCCAGCAGTCTGGTACTAGCGGGAGGGCCTTTATCGGTAAATACGCAGTATTTT. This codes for CASSLVLAGGPLSVNTQYF.

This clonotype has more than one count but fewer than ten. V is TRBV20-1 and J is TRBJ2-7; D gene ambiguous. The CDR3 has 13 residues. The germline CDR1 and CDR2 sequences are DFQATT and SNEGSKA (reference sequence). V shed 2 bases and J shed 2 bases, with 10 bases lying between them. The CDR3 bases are TGCAGTGCTAGAAGGGCCGAAACCTACGAGCAGTACTTC. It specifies CSARRAETYEQYF.

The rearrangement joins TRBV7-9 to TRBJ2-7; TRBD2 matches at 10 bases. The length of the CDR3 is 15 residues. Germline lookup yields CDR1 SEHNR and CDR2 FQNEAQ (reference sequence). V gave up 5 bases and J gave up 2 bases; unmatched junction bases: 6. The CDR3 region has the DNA TGTGCCAGCAGCCAAGGGAGCGGGGGGGCCTACGAGCAGTACTTC. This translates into CASSQGSGGAYEQYF.

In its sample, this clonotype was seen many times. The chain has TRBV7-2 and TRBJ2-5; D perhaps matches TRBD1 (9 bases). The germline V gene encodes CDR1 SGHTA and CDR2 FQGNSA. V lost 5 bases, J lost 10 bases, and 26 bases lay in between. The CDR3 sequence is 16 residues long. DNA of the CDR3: TGTGCCAGCAGCCTCGGACAGGGGATGGGACTAGTTAACCAGTACTTC. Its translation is CASSLGQGMGLVNQYF.

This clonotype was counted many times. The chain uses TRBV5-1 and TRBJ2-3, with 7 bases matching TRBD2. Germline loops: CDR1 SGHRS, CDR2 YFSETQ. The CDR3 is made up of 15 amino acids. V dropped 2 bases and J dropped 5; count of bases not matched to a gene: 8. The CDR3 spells CASSFEGGTGDTQYF. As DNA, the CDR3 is TGCGCCAGCAGCTTCGAGGGAGGGACGGGAGATACGCAGTATTTT.

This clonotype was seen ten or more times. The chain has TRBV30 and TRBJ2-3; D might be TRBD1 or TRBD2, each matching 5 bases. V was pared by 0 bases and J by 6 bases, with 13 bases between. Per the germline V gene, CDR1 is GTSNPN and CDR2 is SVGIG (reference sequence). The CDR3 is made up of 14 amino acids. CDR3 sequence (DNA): TGTGCCTGGAGTGTACAATTGGGGGACGATACGCAGTATTTT. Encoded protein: CAWSVQLGDDTQYF.

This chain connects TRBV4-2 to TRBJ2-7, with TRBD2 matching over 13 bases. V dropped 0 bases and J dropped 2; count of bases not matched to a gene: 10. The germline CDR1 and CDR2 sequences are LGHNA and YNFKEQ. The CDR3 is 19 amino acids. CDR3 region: CASSQEPFYGLAGAYEQYF. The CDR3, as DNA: TGTGCCAGCAGCCAAGAACCCTTTTACGGACTAGCGGGAGCCTACGAGCAGTACTTC.

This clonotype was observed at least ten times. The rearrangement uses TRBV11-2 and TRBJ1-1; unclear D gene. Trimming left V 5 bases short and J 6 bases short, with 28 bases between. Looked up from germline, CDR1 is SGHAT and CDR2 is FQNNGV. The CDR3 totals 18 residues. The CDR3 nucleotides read TGTGCCAGCAGCCCCGGAGGTTATTCGAAGCTCCCCCGATCTGAAGCTTTCTTT. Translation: CASSPGGYSKLPRSEAFF.

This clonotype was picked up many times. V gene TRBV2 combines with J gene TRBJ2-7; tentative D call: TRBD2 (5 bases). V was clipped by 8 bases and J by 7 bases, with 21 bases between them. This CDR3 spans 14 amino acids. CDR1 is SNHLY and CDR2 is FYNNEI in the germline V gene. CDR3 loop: CASSSQAAGREQYF. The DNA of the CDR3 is TGTGCCAGCTCAAGCCAAGCGGCAGGCCGGGAGCAGTACTTC. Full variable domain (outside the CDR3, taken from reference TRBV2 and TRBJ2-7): EPEVTQTPSHQVTQMGQEVILRCVPISNHLYFYWYRQILGQKVEFLVSFYNNEISEKSEIFDDQFSVERPDGSNFTLKIRSTKLEDSAMYFCASSSQAAGREQYFGPGTRLTVT.

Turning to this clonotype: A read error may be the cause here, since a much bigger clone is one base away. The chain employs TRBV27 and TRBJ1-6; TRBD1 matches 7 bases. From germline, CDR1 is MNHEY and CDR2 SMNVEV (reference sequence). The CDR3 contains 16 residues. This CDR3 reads CACSLNPGQGVSPLHF. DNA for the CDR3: TGTGCCTGCAGTTTAAACCCGGGGCAGGGGGTATCTCCCCTCCACTTT.

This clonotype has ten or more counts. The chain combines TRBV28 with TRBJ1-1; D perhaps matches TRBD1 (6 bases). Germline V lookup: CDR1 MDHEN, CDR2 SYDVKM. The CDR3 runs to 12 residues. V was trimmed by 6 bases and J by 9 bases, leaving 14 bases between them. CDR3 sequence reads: CASRSGGQKAFF. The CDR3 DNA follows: TGTGCCAGCAGGTCGGGGGGGCAGAAAGCTTTCTTT.

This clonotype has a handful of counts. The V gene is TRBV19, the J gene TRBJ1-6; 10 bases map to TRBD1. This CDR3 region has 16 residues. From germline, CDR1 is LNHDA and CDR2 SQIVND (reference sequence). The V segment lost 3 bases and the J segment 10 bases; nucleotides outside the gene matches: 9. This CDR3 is CASSIVIDRGQSPLHF. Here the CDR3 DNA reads TGTGCCAGTAGTATTGTTATCGACAGGGGGCAATCACCCCTCCACTTT.

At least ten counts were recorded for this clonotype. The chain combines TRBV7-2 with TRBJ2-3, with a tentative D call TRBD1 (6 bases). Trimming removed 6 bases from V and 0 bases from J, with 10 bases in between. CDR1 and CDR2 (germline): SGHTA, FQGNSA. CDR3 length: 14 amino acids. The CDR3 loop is CASRLRGSTDTQYF. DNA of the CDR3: TGTGCCAGCAGACTTAGGGGGAGCACAGATACGCAGTATTTT.

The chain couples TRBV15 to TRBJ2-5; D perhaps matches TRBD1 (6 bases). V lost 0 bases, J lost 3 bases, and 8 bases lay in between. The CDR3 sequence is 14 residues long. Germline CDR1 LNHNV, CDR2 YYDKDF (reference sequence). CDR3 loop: CATSRDTGKETQYF. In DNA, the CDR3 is TGTGCCACCAGCAGAGATACAGGGAAAGAGACCCAGTACTTC.